This TCR beta chain was profiled in a study of early stage breast cancer tumors. Sequencing used immunoSEQ multiplex PCR; TCRdb keeps in-frame clones, though not all of them. The sample comprises fewer than 30,000 clones, 75% to 90% of which are singletons, and roughly 12% rests with the top ten. CDR1 SGHNT and CDR2 YENEEA come from the germline V gene. The CDR3 is 18 residues long. The germline V and J ends were trimmed by 3 bases and 6 bases, with 24 bases remaining between them. The rearrangement joins TRBV11-3 to TRBJ2-1; the D is unclear. What was sequenced was blood. The receptor comes from a person aged 55 to 70 with breast cancer. In DNA, the CDR3 is TGTGCCAGCAGCTTTTTTAGAGGTCCCACCTTGGAGAGCAATGAGCAGTTCTTC. Translating it yields CASSFFRGPTLESNEQFF.